This T cell receptor beta chain appears in the sequencing data of a study of vaccination and CD4 T cells after COVID-19. The treatment is: roughly 10-day PBMC culture with coronavirus spike peptide pools or control peptides (ViraFEST assay). Note on this clonotype: The antigen remains unidentified.

V was cut by 6 bases and J by 4 bases, with 12 bases left in between. Germline CDR1 ENHRY, CDR2 SYGVKD. The CDR3 sequence is 13 residues long. Oncomine TCR Beta short-read sequencing was applied to DNA from cultured CD4+ T cells. TCRdb redid the calling of the PCR reads with MiXCR, one entry per CDR3 protein. Of around 5,500 distinct CDR3 sequences in the sample, around 69% are singletons; the top ten hold around a fifth. The sequence derives from a human donor who had recovered from COVID-19. The rearrangement uses TRBV10-3 and TRBJ2-5; TRBD1 is a possible D gene (6 bases). Sequencing input: CD4+ T cells from blood, cultured in vitro. The CDR3 DNA sequence: TGTGCCATCAGCCCAGGGGCCGGAGAGACCCAGTACTTC. Amino acids: CAISPGAGETQYF.